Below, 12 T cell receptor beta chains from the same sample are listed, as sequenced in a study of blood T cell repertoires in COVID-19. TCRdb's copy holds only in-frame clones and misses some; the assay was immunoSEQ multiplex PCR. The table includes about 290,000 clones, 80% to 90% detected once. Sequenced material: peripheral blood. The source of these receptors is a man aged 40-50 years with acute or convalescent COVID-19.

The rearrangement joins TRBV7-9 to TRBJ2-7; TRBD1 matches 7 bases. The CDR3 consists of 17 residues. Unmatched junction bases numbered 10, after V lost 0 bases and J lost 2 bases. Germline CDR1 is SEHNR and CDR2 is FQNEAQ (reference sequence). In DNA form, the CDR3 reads TGTGCCAGCAGCTTAGCTTTCCGACAGGGCCTCCCCTACGAGCAGTACTTC. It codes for CASSLAFRQGLPYEQYF. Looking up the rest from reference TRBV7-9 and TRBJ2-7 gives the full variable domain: DTGVSQNPRHKITKRGQNVTFRCDPISEHNRLYWYRQTLGQGPEFLTYFQNEAQLEKSRLLSDRFSAERPKGSFSTLEIQRTEQGDSAMYLCASSLAFRQGLPYEQYFGPGTRLTVT.

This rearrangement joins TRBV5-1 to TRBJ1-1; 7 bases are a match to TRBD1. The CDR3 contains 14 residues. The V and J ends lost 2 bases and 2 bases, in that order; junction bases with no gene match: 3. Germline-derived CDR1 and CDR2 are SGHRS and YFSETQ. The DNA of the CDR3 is TGCGCCAGCAGCTTTAACAGGGGTAACACTGAAGCTTTCTTT. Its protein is CASSFNRGNTEAFF.

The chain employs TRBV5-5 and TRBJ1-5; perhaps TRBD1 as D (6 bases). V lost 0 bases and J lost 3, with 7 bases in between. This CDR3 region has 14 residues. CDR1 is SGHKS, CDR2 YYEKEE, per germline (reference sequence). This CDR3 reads CASSLEGVNQPQHF. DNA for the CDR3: TGTGCCAGCAGCTTGGAGGGGGTCAATCAGCCCCAGCATTTT.

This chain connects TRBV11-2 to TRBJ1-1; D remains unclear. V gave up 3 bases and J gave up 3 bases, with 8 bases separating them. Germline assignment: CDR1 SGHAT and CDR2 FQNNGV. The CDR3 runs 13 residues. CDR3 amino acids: CASSFDWDTEAFF. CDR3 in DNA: TGTGCCAGCAGCTTCGACTGGGACACTGAAGCTTTCTTT. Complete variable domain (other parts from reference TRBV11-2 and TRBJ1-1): EAGVAQSPRYKIIEKRQSVAFWCNPISGHATLYWYQQILGQGPKLLIQFQNNGVVDDSQLPKDRFSAERLKGVDSTLKIQPAKLEDSAVYLCASSFDWDTEAFFGQGTRLTVV.

The CDR3 DNA reads as TGTGCCAGCAGCCAGACTGTTGGCAACACCATATATTTT. Translation gives CASSQTVGNTIYF. The chain combines TRBV6-4 with TRBJ1-3, with D unclear. V lost 6 bases to trimming and J lost 7 bases, with 13 bases between them. Germline V gene sequence: CDR1 MRHNA, CDR2 SNTAGT. This CDR3 has 13 residues.

The CDR3 DNA follows: TGTGCCAGCAGCCTCCGGGGGGCGAAGGGAAACACCATATATTTT. It yields the protein CASSLRGAKGNTIYF. The rearrangement uses TRBV3-1 (or the pseudogene TRBV3-2) and TRBJ1-3, with D tentatively TRBD1 (6 bases). V lost 4 bases to trimming and J lost 4 bases, with 14 bases between them. The CDR3 contains 15 residues. The germline V gene has CDR1 LGHDT and CDR2 YNNKEL (reference sequence).

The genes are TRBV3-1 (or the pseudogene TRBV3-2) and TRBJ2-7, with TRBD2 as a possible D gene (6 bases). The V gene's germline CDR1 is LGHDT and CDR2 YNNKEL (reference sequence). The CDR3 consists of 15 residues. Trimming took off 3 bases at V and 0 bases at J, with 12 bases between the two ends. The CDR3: CASSQLPGGSYEQYF. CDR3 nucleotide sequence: TGTGCCAGCAGCCAGCTCCCCGGGGGCTCCTACGAGCAGTACTTC.

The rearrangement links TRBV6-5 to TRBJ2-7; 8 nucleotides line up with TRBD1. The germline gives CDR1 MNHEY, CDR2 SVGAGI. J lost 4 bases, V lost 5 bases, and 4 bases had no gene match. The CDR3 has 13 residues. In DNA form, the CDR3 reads TGTGCCAGCAGTACGACAGGGGATTACGAGCAGTACTTC. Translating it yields CASSTTGDYEQYF.

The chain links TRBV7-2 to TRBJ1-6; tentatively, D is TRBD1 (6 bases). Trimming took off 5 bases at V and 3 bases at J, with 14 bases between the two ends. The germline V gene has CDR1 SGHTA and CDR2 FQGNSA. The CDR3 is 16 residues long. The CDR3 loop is CASSPLGALYNSPLHF. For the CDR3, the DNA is TGTGCCAGCAGCCCACTGGGGGCCCTCTATAATTCACCCCTCCACTTT.

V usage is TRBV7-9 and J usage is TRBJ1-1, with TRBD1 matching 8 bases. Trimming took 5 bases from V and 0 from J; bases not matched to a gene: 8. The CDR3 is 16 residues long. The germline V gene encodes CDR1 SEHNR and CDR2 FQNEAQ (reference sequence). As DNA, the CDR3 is TGTGCCAGCAGCCTGGGACAGGAAATTATGAACACTGAAGCTTTCTTT. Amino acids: CASSLGQEIMNTEAFF.

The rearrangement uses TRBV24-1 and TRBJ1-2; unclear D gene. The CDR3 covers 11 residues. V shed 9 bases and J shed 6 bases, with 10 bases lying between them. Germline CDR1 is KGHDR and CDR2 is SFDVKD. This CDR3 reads CATQPRDGYTF. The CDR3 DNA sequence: TGTGCCACCCAACCGAGGGATGGCTACACCTTC.

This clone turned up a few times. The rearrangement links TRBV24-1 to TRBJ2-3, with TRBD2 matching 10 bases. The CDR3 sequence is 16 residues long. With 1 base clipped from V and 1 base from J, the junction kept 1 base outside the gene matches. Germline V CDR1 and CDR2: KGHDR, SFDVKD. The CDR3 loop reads CATSDFTSGGTDTQYF. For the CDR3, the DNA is TGTGCCACCAGTGATTTTACTAGCGGGGGCACAGATACGCAGTATTTT.